The TCR beta chain described here comes from a study of T-cell memory formation after mild COVID-19. Study at large: The two donors had largely donor-specific TCR clusters.

From the 5' RACE reads, TCRdb called clonotypes with MiXCR, one entry per CDR3 protein. The sample lists a few hundred thousand distinct CDR3 sequences; 8% to 9.5% were seen once. A note on this clonotype: Its antigen is not identified.

V lost 2 bases and J lost 5; bases outside the gene matches: 12. This CDR3 spans 17 amino acids. Germline CDR1 is LGHNA and CDR2 is YNFKEQ. Study findings and constraints: Clones shrinking between day 15 and 85 showed a balanced CD4/CD8 split, and those that grew later tilted toward CD4+.

The chain employs TRBV4-2 and TRBJ2-3; 8 bases map to TRBD2. The receptor was isolated from a man aged 18 to 30 who had mild COVID-19 (a few samples of this study predate the infection). Cell type and time point are not known. The specimen sequenced was PBMCs or a T cell subset sorted from them (not recorded which). The CDR3 sequence is CASSQLPAGASGDTQYF. CDR3 coding DNA: TGTGCCAGCAGCCAACTCCCAGCGGGAGCTTCGGGAGATACGCAGTATTTT.